The rows below give T cell receptor beta chains drawn from one sample of a study of blood T cell repertoires in COVID-19. Produced via immunoSEQ multiplex PCR; TCRdb's table is partial and in-frame only. The data hold about 160,000 clones, with more than 75% observed a single time. What was sequenced was peripheral blood. The receptor source for this set is a woman between 50 and 59 years old with COVID-19, enrolled during active disease. Both conserved end residues are part of each CDR3. The D gene is left open where the match is weak. Some rows have no size entry. The others give once, few or many, or a class for an expanded clone.

D gene,V gene,CDR3 length,clone size,J gene,CDR3 DNA,CDR3 protein
-,TRBV24-1,11,-,TRBJ2-7,TGTGCCACCAGTGACCAATACGAGCAGTACTTC,CATSDQYEQYF
TRBD1,TRBV7-9,15,-,TRBJ2-7,TGTGCCAGCAGCTCGACAGGGGCGCGCGGGGACGAGCAGTACTTC,CASSSTGARGDEQYF
-,TRBV9,14,-,TRBJ1-2,TGTGCCAGCAGCGTAATGTCCGCGTCGGAGGGCTACACCTTC,CASSVMSASEGYTF
-,TRBV9,15,-,TRBJ2-7,TGTGCCAGCAGTTACAGCCCCTCAGATGGGTACGAGCAGTACTTC,CASSYSPSDGYEQYF
-,TRBV3-1/TRBV3-2,14,-,TRBJ1-3,TGTGCCAGCAGCCAAACCAGCTCTGGAAACACCATATATTTT,CASSQTSSGNTIYF
-,TRBV5-4,16,-,TRBJ1-1,TGTGCCAGCAGCGTAGAAATACAGGTCTATGGCACTGAAGCTTTCTTT,CASSVEIQVYGTEAFF
TRBD2,TRBV28,14,few,TRBJ2-7,TGTGCCAGCAGCCGCGGGGGTTACGGGTACGAGCAGTACTTC,CASSRGGYGYEQYF
-,TRBV2,12,-,TRBJ2-5,TGTGCCAGCAGTAGTTCTCTAGCGACCCAGTACTTC,CASSSSLATQYF
TRBD2,TRBV3-1/TRBV3-2,15,-,TRBJ2-3,TGTGCCAGCAACCACCCTGCGGGGGGCACAGATACGCAGTATTTT,CASNHPAGGTDTQYF
TRBD2,TRBV15,15,-,TRBJ2-5,TGTGCCACCAGCGGACTAGCGGGGGGACAAGAGACCCAGTACTTC,CATSGLAGGQETQYF
-,TRBV10-2,11,-,TRBJ2-7,TGCGCCAGCAGTCACTCCTACGAGCAGTACTTC,CASSHSYEQYF
TRBD1,TRBV28,17,-,TRBJ1-2,TGTGCCAGCAGTTCCGGACAGGGGACCGCGATCCACTATGGCTACACCTTC,CASSSGQGTAIHYGYTF
TRBD1,TRBV28,15,-,TRBJ2-7,TGTGCCAGCGGGGGACAGGGGAGGGCCTCCTACGAGCAGTACTTC,CASGGQGRASYEQYF
-,TRBV5-8,17,once,TRBJ1-5,TGTGCCAGCAGCTTCCGACAACAGGGAGCGGGGAATCAGCCCCAGCATTTT,CASSFRQQGAGNQPQHF
TRBD1,TRBV3-1/TRBV3-2,15,-,TRBJ2-7,TGTGCCAGCAGCCAAGACACAGGGGGCTCCTACGAGCAGTACTTC,CASSQDTGGSYEQYF
-,TRBV4-2,16,-,TRBJ2-3,TGTGCCAGCAGCCAAGATATAGTAGAGCTCACAGATACGCAGTATTTT,CASSQDIVELTDTQYF
-,TRBV5-6,15,-,TRBJ1-3,TGTGCCAGCAGCTTGAACGGGGGGTCCTTGAACACCATATATTTT,CASSLNGGSLNTIYF
-,TRBV3-1/TRBV3-2,15,once,TRBJ1-3,TGTGCCAGCAGCCAAGTAGGGGGTTCTGGAAACACCATATATTTT,CASSQVGGSGNTIYF
TRBD1,TRBV10-1,14,-,TRBJ2-2,TGCGCCAGCAGCGACAGGGTCGGCACCGGGGAGCTGTTTTTT,CASSDRVGTGELFF
-,TRBV5-1,13,-,TRBJ1-1,TGCGCCAGCAGCTTCGGACAGAACACTGAAGCTTTCTTT,CASSFGQNTEAFF
-,TRBV6-5,16,-,TRBJ1-6,TGTGCCAGCAGTTACTCCCTTGGAGTCTATAATTCACCCCTCCACTTT,CASSYSLGVYNSPLHF
TRBD2,TRBV19,16,-,TRBJ2-5,TGTGCCAGTAGTAGGACTAGCCTAGCCCCCCAAGAGACCCAGTACTTC,CASSRTSLAPQETQYF
-,TRBV6-5,15,-,TRBJ2-2,TGTGCCAGCAGTTACAGGGGTCAAAACACCGGGGAGCTGTTTTTT,CASSYRGQNTGELFF
-,TRBV15,17,few,TRBJ1-5,TGTGCCACCAGCCGCTTGAGGGCAGTAGATAGCAATCAGCCCCAGCATTTT,CATSRLRAVDSNQPQHF
TRBD1,TRBV11-2,18,-,TRBJ1-2,TGTGCCAGCAGCTTAGATATCGGACAGGGAAGAGCGAACTATGGCTACACCTTC,CASSLDIGQGRANYGYTF
-,TRBV13,13,-,TRBJ1-1,TGTGCCAGCAGCCCCGGTACGGGGACTGAAGCTTTCTTT,CASSPGTGTEAFF
-,TRBV5-8,13,once,TRBJ2-1,TGTGCCAGCAGCTCCCGCGGCGACAATGAGCAGTTCTTC,CASSSRGDNEQFF
TRBD1,TRBV7-9,16,-,TRBJ2-2,TGTGCCAGCAGCTTAGTGGAGACAGGGGCCCCCGGGGAGCTGTTTTTT,CASSLVETGAPGELFF
-,TRBV7-2,14,once,TRBJ2-1,TGTGCCAGCAGCTCCCTAGGGGCGGGGAATGAGCAGTTCTTC,CASSSLGAGNEQFF
-,TRBV6-5,14,once,TRBJ1-4,TGTGCCAGCAGTACTAATAGCAGGGGCGAAAAACTGTTTTTT,CASSTNSRGEKLFF
-,TRBV29-1,14,-,TRBJ2-5,TGCAGCGTTGAAGATGGGGCATTCCAAGAGACCCAGTACTTC,CSVEDGAFQETQYF
-,TRBV25-1,16,once,TRBJ1-1,TGTGCCAGCAGTGAATCCGGAGTTACGAGGAACACTGAAGCTTTCTTT,CASSESGVTRNTEAFF
-,TRBV29-1,12,-,TRBJ1-1,TGCAGCGTTGCCCTCTTCGGGACTGAAGCTTTCTTT,CSVALFGTEAFF
-,TRBV18,15,-,TRBJ2-5,TGTGCCAGCTCACCAACCAGAGAGGCGGGGGAGACCCAGTACTTC,CASSPTREAGETQYF
-,TRBV4-1,12,-,TRBJ2-3,TGCGCCAGCAGCCAAGCAGGAGATACGCAGTATTTT,CASSQAGDTQYF
TRBD2,TRBV5-1,14,once,TRBJ2-2,TGCGCCAGCAGCTTTGGACTAGCTGTCGGGGAGCTGTTTTTT,CASSFGLAVGELFF
TRBD2,TRBV2,16,-,TRBJ2-5,TGTGCCAGCAGGGAAAGGACTAGCGGTGGGAAAGAGACCCAGTACTTC,CASRERTSGGKETQYF
-,TRBV10-3,14,once,TRBJ2-2,TGTGCCATCAGTGACAAAGCGGACACCGGGGAGCTGTTTTTT,CAISDKADTGELFF
TRBD1,TRBV7-6,13,-,TRBJ1-1,TGTGCCAGCAGCCCGCGGCAGGGGGGTGAAGCTTTCTTT,CASSPRQGGEAFF
TRBD1,TRBV4-1,16,once,TRBJ2-7,TGCGCCAGCAGTCTAGAGCGAGGACAGGGAATCTACGAGCAGTACTTC,CASSLERGQGIYEQYF
TRBD2,TRBV27,14,once,TRBJ2-3,TGTGCCAGCAGGTTAGCGGGGGGGCAAGATACGCAGTATTTT,CASRLAGGQDTQYF
TRBD2,TRBV10-1,17,few,TRBJ2-1,TGCGCCAGCAGTGTGGGACTAGCGGGGGGCCAGGGCAATGAGCAGTTCTTC,CASSVGLAGGQGNEQFF
-,TRBV13,15,-,TRBJ1-5,TGTGCCAGCAGCTTAGGGGGGACACGCAATCAGCCCCAGCATTTT,CASSLGGTRNQPQHF
-,TRBV6-6,13,-,TRBJ2-7,TGTGCCAGTAGACGGGATGGAGCCTACGAGCAGTACTTC,CASRRDGAYEQYF
-,TRBV7-9,13,-,TRBJ2-1,TGTGCCAGCAGTTGGCGGGGAAACAATGAGCAGTTCTTC,CASSWRGNNEQFF
-,TRBV5-1,12,-,TRBJ1-1,TGCGCCAGCAGCTTGGAGGGGGTTGAAGCTTTCTTT,CASSLEGVEAFF
TRBD2,TRBV30,13,-,TRBJ2-5,TGTGCCTGGGGACCGTGGGGGGGGGAGACCCAGTACTTC,CAWGPWGGETQYF
-,TRBV11-2,13,-,TRBJ2-7,TGTGCCAGCAGCTTATCGACTTCCTACGAGCAGTACTTC,CASSLSTSYEQYF
TRBD2,TRBV5-1,14,once,TRBJ2-5,TGCGCCAGCACTGGCGGGGGGACCAAAGAGACCCAGTACTTC,CASTGGGTKETQYF
TRBD1,TRBV12-3/TRBV12-4,12,-,TRBJ1-1,TGTGCCAGCAGAAGACAGGGCACTGAAGCTTTCTTT,CASRRQGTEAFF
TRBD1,TRBV13,14,-,TRBJ2-7,TGTGCCAGCAGCTTAAGGGGGCAGGGGAACGAGCAGTACTTC,CASSLRGQGNEQYF
TRBD1,TRBV19,15,once,TRBJ1-5,TGTGCCAGTAGGGGACAGGCCTGGCTAAATCAGCCCCAGCATTTT,CASRGQAWLNQPQHF
TRBD1,TRBV4-3,15,-,TRBJ2-3,TGCGCCAGCAGCTTCTCGACAGGGGATATGGATACGCAGTATTTT,CASSFSTGDMDTQYF
TRBD1,TRBV9,13,-,TRBJ2-7,TGTGCCAGCAGCGTAGAACAGGGGTACGAGCAGTACTTC,CASSVEQGYEQYF
-,TRBV10-3,13,-,TRBJ1-5,TGTGCCATCAGCCCAGAAAGCAATCAGCCCCAGCATTTT,CAISPESNQPQHF